The clone carrying this T cell receptor (beta chain) came up once. What it binds is not known. This sample stems from a study of T cell responses to AZD1222 COVID-19 vaccine. Regarding the study as a whole: Only a handful of people who got AZD1222 tested seropositive at baseline. Unmutated variant regions reportedly attract nearly half of all spike-specific TCRs.

Sequencing used immunoSEQ multiplex PCR; TCRdb keeps in-frame clones, though not all of them. The sample includes tens of thousands of clones, about 85% seen only once; the top ten take 20%. V gave up 4 bases and J gave up 2 bases, with 12 bases separating them. Germline V gene lookup returns CDR1 MDHEN and CDR2 SYDVKM. The CDR3 runs to 14 residues. The TCR comes from an adult in good health. Material: peripheral blood, obtained on day 0 of AZD1222 vaccination. This chain links TRBV28 with TRBJ2-7; no definite D call. The CDR3 DNA reads TGTGCCAGCAGTTCGAGAAGGGAAACCTACGAGCAGTACTTC. Its protein product is CASSSRRETYEQYF.